Given below is one T cell receptor beta chain in context. This sample was included in a study of T cells expressing NK-cell markers. Overall study context: Sequencing of TCR beta repertoires drew on sorted CD3+CD56+NKG2C+, CD3+CD56+NKG2C- and CD3+CD56-NKG2C+ T cells.

TCRdb reanalyzed the 5' RACE reads, giving one entry per CDR3 protein sequence and no DNA. Listed are tens of thousands of distinct CDR3 sequences; over 45% falls within the top ten. CDR1 is LGHNA and CDR2 is YNFKEQ in the germline V gene. The CDR3 runs to 15 residues. The receptor comes from a woman between 18 and 70 years old in good health. The sample was blood T cells: a sorted CD56 or NKG2C T cell subset, CD4+ or CD8+ T cells, or bulk PBMC T cells (not recorded which). The chain links TRBV4-2 to TRBJ2-7; the TRBD2 assignment by TCRdb is unverifiable without DNA. This CDR3 reads CASSDRRGSSYEQYF.